This T cell receptor beta chain is from a study of response to subunit inactivated influenza vaccine (dated by TCRdb to 2016 to 2019). About the investigation overall: The study used deep quantitative T cell receptor repertoire profiling to track responses to a trivalent subunit inactivated influenza vaccine.

For this clonotype: What this receptor recognizes is not known. The sample holds no much larger clone one base away, and base qualities are not on file.

The library was generated by RT-PCR. Sequenced using an Illumina HiSeq 2500. TCRdb reran the public reads through fastp at Q25 and MiXCR, keeping productive beta chains. Here each entry gathers all rows of one CDR3 protein and keeps the most common genes and DNA. The sample includes 650,000 to 800,000 distinct CDR3 sequences, with approximately 17% observed a single time. The ten largest clones capture roughly 11% of the sample. Results and caveats for the whole study, not just this receptor: The authors proposed that each seasonal influenza vaccination may bring in only a limited number of new T cells.

The germline V gene (reference sequence) specifies DFQATT as CDR1 and SNEGSKA as CDR2. The CDR3 goes from the cysteine to the phenylalanine over 13 residues. The kept DNA is CDR3 alone, 39 bases in frame from the first base. V drops 1 base and J drops 8 bases, leaving 11 bases in between. The starting material was PBMCs from blood, obtained 5 to 6 days after vaccination. Recombination linked TRBV20-1 to TRBJ1-4; the D gene lacks a confident call. This TCR derives from a man aged 50-59 years who received an inactivated influenza vaccine. Donor details come from another sample of the same person, matched by shared clones. The CDR3: CSARVAGEEKLFF. Read as DNA, the sequence is TGCAGTGCTAGAGTGGCGGGAGAGGAAAAACTGTTTTTT.